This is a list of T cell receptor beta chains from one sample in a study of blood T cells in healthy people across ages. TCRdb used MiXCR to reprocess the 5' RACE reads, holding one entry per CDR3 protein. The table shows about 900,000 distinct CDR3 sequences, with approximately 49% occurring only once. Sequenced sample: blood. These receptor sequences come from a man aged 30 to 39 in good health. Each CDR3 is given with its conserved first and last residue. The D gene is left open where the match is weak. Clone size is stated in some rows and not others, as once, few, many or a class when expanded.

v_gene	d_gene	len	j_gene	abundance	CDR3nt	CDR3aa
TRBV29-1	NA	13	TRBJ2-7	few	TGCAGCGTTGAAGACACCATGAGCCACGAGCAGTACTTC	CSVEDTMSHEQYF
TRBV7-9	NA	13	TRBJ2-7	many	TGTGCCAGCAGCTTCGGGGTTCCCTACGAGCAGTACTTC	CASSFGVPYEQYF
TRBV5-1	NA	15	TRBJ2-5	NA	TGCGCCAGCAGCTTGGAAGGACTGCGTCAAGAGACCCAGTACTTC	CASSLEGLRQETQYF
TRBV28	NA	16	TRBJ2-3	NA	TGTGCCAGCCGGACTTACTCGGGGTTGATGACAGATACGCAGTATTTT	CASRTYSGLMTDTQYF
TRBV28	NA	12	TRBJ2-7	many	TGTGCCAGCAGTCCGATCGCCTACGAGCAGTACTTC	CASSPIAYEQYF
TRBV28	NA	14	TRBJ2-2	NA	TGTGCCAGCAGTTCCAAGGTGAACACCGGGGAGCTGTTTTTT	CASSSKVNTGELFF
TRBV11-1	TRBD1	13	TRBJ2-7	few	TGTGCCAGCAGATCCGACAGGGCTGGCGAGCAGTACTTC	CASRSDRAGEQYF
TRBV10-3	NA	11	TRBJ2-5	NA	TGTGCCATCAGTGAGTTCGAGACCCAGTACTTC	CAISEFETQYF
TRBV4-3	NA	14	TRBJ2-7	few	TGCGCCAGCAGCCAAGATCCGGTGGCCTACGAGCAGTACTTC	CASSQDPVAYEQYF
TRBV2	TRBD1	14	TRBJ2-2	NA	TGTGCCACCAGACAGGGGGCGAACACCGGGGAGCTGTTTTTT	CATRQGANTGELFF
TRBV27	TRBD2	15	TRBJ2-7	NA	TGTGCCATCAGTTTCGAGGGGACTAGGACCTACGAGCAGTACTTC	CAISFEGTRTYEQYF
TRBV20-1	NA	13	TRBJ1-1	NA	TGCAGTGCTAGGAGGGCCCCGAACACTGAAGCTTTCTTT	CSARRAPNTEAFF